These T cell receptor beta chains were read from a single sample in a study of blood T cell repertoires in COVID-19. Produced via immunoSEQ multiplex PCR; TCRdb's table is partial and in-frame only. The data contain approximately 240,000 clones, approximately 90% of them singletons. Sequenced material: peripheral blood. The receptors come from a woman between 18 and 30 years old who had recovered from COVID-19. Each CDR3 is given with its conserved first and last residue. The D gene is left open where the match is weak. The size entry is marked missing in some rows and otherwise reads once, few, many or a size class.

. TRBJ1-2 . TRBV7-9 TGTGCCAGCAGCTACCCCGAGGGCGGGAACAGATATGGCTACACCTTC CASSYPEGGNRYGYTF
. TRBJ2-1 . TRBV7-9 TGTGCCAGCAGATGGGCTACAGCGGATGAGCAGTTCTTC CASRWATADEQFF
. TRBJ2-7 . TRBV19 TGTGCCAGTAGTAAAAAGATGAGCTCCTACGAGCAGTACTTC CASSKKMSSYEQYF
. TRBJ1-2 TRBD1 TRBV7-2 TGTGCCAGCAGCAACCAGGACAGGGGCGGATATGGCTACACCTTC CASSNQDRGGYGYTF
. TRBJ1-2 . TRBV5-6 TGTGCCAGCAGCTTTCCAGACTCTCGAATTGCTAACTATGGCTACACCTTC CASSFPDSRIANYGYTF
. TRBJ2-1 . TRBV16 TGTGCCAGCAGCCAGGCTGTTAACCCTGAGCAGTTCTTC CASSQAVNPEQFF
. TRBJ1-1 . TRBV6-2/TRBV6-3 TGTGCCAGCAGTTCGCTTAGATTAATAGAGAACACTGAAGCTTTCTTT CASSSLRLIENTEAFF
few TRBJ2-1 TRBD2 TRBV19 TGTGCCAGTAGTACCAGCGGGAGCTCCTACAATGAGCAGTTCTTC CASSTSGSSYNEQFF
. TRBJ1-1 TRBD1 TRBV19 TGTGCCAGTACCTCGACAGGGTACACTGAAGCTTTCTTT CASTSTGYTEAFF
. TRBJ1-3 . TRBV5-1 TGCGCCAGCAGCCCCTCTTCATCCAGGGGTCTCTCTGGAAACACCATATATTTT CASSPSSSRGLSGNTIYF
. TRBJ2-7 . TRBV6-2/TRBV6-3 TGTGCCAGCAGTTACTCGACTCCATACGAGCAGTACTTC CASSYSTPYEQYF
. TRBJ2-7 TRBD2 TRBV19 TGTGCCAGTAGTATAGGGGTCGGGACTATCTACGAGCAGTACTTC CASSIGVGTIYEQYF
. TRBJ1-5 . TRBV27 TGTGCCAGCAGTTTTCGGGAGGGGAGCAATCAGCCCCAGCATTTT CASSFREGSNQPQHF
. TRBJ2-1 . TRBV7-2 TGTGCCAGCAGCTCGACGGCGGGGCATACGGATGAGCAGTTCTTC CASSSTAGHTDEQFF
. TRBJ2-3 . TRBV10-3 TGTGCCATCAGAATAGCACCCACTAGCACAGATACGCAGTATTTT CAIRIAPTSTDTQYF
. TRBJ1-2 . TRBV19 TGTGCCAGTATAGACAGAATTAACTATGGCTACACCTTC CASIDRINYGYTF
. TRBJ1-1 . TRBV18 TGTGCCAGCTCATCCGACAAGAACACTGAAGCTTTCTTT CASSSDKNTEAFF
. TRBJ2-4 . TRBV2 TGTGCCAGCACACAGGGATACATTCAGTACTTC CASTQGYIQYF
. TRBJ2-1 TRBD1 TRBV7-3 TGTGCCAGCAGCTTGGGGACAGGGGTTAATGAGCAGTTCTTC CASSLGTGVNEQFF
. TRBJ2-1 TRBD2 TRBV25-1 TGTGCCAGCAGTGAATCCAATACCGGGACTAGCGGGAGTAGAAAGCAGTTCTTC CASSESNTGTSGSRKQFF
few TRBJ1-6 . TRBV28 TGTGCCAGCAGTTTAAGAACAAATAATTCACCCCTCCACTTT CASSLRTNNSPLHF
. TRBJ2-3 TRBD1 TRBV11-3 TGTGCCAGCAGCTTAGGCGACAGGGTGGAGCGGTCAGATACGCAGTATTTT CASSLGDRVERSDTQYF
. TRBJ1-4 TRBD1 TRBV19 TGTGCCAGTAGTAATAGCAGGGGGGCATCTAATGAAAAACTGTTTTTT CASSNSRGASNEKLFF
. TRBJ2-3 . TRBV10-3 TGTGCCATCAGTCGGGAAGATACGCAGTATTTT CAISREDTQYF
. TRBJ1-1 TRBD1 TRBV6-5 TGTGCCAGCAGTTACTCCGCGGGACAGGGGACTGAAGCTTTCTTT CASSYSAGQGTEAFF
. TRBJ2-1 TRBD2 TRBV5-1 TGCGCCAGCAGCTCGACTAGCGCCGGAGGTGGCAATGAGCAGTTCTTC CASSSTSAGGGNEQFF
. TRBJ2-1 . TRBV6-2/TRBV6-3 TGTGCCAGCAGTTACCCGCAGGGGTTAAATGAGCAGTTCTTC CASSYPQGLNEQFF